What follows describes a single T cell receptor beta chain. No antigen is known for it. Here immunoSEQ multiplex PCR was the method, and the copy in TCRdb shows in-frame clones only, minus some. The table lists tens of thousands of clones, just over 85% of them singletons, with 0.95% to 1.5% in the top ten. Germline CDR1 reads SGHVS; CDR2 reads FQNEAQ. The CDR3 has 16 amino acids. Trimming cost V 0 bases and J 6 bases; bases outside gene matches: 6. This specimen comes from a study of OX40 agonist ivuxolimab in advanced cancers. Looking at the study overall: At doses from 0.01 to 10 mg/kg, patients were given intravenous ivuxolimab every 2 weeks. Study observations and caveats: Researchers report that CD8+ T cells had, on average, more expanded clones than CD4+. Researchers did not establish what antigens the expanded peripheral T cells target.

The receptor comes from an adult with an advanced solid tumor such as melanoma, head and neck, liver or kidney cancer. The V call is TRBV7-8, the J call TRBJ2-2; 8 bases fit TRBD2. Sequenced here: CD4+ or CD8+ T cells sorted from blood, sampled in a trial of the OX40 agonist ivuxolimab. CDR3 loop: CASSLAIGGASGELFF. CDR3 in DNA: TGTGCCAGCAGCTTAGCGATCGGGGGGGCGTCCGGGGAGCTGTTTTTT.